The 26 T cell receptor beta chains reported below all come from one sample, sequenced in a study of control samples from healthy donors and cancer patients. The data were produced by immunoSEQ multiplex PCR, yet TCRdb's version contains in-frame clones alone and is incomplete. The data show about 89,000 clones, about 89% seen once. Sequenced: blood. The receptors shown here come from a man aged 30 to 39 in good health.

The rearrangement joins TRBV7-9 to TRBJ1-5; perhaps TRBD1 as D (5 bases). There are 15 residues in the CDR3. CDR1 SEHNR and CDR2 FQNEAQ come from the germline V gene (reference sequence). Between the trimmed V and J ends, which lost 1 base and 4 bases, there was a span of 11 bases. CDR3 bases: TGTGCCAGCAGCTTAGATGGCAGGGAAAATCAGCCCCAGCATTTT. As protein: CASSLDGRENQPQHF. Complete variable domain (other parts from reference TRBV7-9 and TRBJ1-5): DTGVSQNPRHKITKRGQNVTFRCDPISEHNRLYWYRQTLGQGPEFLTYFQNEAQLEKSRLLSDRFSAERPKGSFSTLEIQRTEQGDSAMYLCASSLDGRENQPQHFGDGTRLSIL.

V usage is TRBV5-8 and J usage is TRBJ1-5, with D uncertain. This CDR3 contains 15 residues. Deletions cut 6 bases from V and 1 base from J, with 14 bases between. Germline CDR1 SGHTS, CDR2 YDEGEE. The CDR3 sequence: CASTRVRQSNQPQHF. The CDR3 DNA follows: TGTGCCAGCACCCGGGTAAGGCAGAGCAATCAGCCCCAGCATTTT. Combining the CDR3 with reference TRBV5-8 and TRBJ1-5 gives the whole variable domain EAGVTQSPTHLIKTRGQQATLRCSPISGHTSVYWYQQALGLGLQFLLWYDEGEERNRGNFPPRFSGRQFPNYSSELNVNALELEDSALYLCASTRVRQSNQPQHFGDGTRLSIL.

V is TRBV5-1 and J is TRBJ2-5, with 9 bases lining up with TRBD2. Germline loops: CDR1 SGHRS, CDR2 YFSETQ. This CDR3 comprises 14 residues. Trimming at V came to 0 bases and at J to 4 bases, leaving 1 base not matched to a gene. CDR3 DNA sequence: TGCGCCAGCAGCTTGGCTAGCGGGGCAGAGACCCAGTACTTC. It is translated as CASSLASGAETQYF.

The CDR3 DNA sequence: TGTGCCAGCAGCCCCCGAAAGGGCCAGGGCGGCGGGGAGCTGTTTTTT. This encodes CASSPRKGQGGGELFF. The chain employs TRBV3-1 (or the pseudogene TRBV3-2) and TRBJ2-2; a weak D match, TRBD1 (5 bases). CDR1 LGHDT and CDR2 YNNKEL come from the germline V gene (reference sequence). With 4 bases removed from V and 7 bases from J, the gap between germline ends came to 19 bases. The CDR3 is 16 residues long.

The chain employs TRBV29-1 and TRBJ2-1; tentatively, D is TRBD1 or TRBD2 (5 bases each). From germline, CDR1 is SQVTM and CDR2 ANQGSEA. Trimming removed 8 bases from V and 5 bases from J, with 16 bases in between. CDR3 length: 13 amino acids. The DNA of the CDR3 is TGCAGCCTCGACGCCGGGACGCACAATGAGCAGTTCTTC. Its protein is CSLDAGTHNEQFF.

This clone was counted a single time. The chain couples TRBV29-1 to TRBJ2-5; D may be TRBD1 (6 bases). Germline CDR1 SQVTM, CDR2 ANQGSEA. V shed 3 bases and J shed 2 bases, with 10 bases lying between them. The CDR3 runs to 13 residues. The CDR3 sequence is CSVDHRDQETQYF. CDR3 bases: TGCAGCGTTGATCACAGGGATCAAGAGACCCAGTACTTC.

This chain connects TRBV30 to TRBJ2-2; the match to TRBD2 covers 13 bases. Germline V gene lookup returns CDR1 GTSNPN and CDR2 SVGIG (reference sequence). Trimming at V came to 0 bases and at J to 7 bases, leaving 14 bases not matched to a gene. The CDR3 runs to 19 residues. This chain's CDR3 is CAWSVVRTSGGDDGGELFF. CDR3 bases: TGTGCCTGGAGTGTCGTAAGGACTAGCGGGGGTGACGATGGCGGGGAGCTGTTTTTT.

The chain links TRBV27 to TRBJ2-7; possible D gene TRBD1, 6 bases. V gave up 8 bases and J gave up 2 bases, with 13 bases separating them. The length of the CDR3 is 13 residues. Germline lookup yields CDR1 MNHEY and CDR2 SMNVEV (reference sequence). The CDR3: CASSIDRTYEQYF. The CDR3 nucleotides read TGTGCCAGCTCCATAGACAGGACCTACGAGCAGTACTTC.

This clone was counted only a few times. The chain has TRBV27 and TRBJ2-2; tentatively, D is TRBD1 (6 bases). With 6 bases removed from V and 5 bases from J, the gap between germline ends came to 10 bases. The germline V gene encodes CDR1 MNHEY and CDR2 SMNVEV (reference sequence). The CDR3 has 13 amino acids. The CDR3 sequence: CASRNRETGELFF. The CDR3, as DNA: TGTGCCAGCAGAAACAGGGAAACCGGGGAGCTGTTTTTT.

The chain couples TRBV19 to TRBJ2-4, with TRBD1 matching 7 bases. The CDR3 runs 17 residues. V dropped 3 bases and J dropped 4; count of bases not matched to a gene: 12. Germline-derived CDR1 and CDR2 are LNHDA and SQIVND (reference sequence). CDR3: CASSISFKGTAKNIQYF. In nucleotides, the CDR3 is TGTGCCAGTAGTATTTCTTTCAAGGGGACAGCAAAAAACATTCAGTACTTC.

As DNA, the CDR3 is TGTGCCAGCAGCCCCAGGCAGGGCTACGAGCAGTACTTC. Protein sequence: CASSPRQGYEQYF. This chain uses TRBV3-1 (or the pseudogene TRBV3-2) with TRBJ2-7, with D possibly TRBD1 on 5 matching bases. This CDR3 is built from 13 residues. CDR1 and CDR2 from the germline V gene are LGHDT and YNNKEL (reference sequence). V dropped 4 bases and J dropped 3 bases, with 10 bases sitting between them.

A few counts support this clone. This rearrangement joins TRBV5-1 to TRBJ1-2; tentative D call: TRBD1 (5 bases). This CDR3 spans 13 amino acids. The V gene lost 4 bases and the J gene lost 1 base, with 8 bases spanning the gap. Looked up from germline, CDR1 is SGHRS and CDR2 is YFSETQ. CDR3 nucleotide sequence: TGCGCCAGCAGCCCGGGGGGTAACTATGGCTACACCTTC. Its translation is CASSPGGNYGYTF.

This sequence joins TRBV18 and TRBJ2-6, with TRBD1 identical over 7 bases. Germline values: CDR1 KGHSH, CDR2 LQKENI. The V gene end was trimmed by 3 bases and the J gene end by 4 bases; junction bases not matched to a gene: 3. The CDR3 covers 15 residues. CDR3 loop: CASSPGQHGANVLTF. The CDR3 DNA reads TGTGCCAGCTCACCGGGACAGCACGGGGCCAACGTCCTGACTTTC.

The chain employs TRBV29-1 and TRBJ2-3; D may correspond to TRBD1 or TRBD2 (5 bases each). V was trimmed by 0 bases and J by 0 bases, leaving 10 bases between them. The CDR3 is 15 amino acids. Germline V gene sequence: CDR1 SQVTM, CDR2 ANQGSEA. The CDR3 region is CSVEDRGDSTDTQYF. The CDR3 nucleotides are TGCAGCGTTGAAGATCGAGGGGACAGCACAGATACGCAGTATTTT.

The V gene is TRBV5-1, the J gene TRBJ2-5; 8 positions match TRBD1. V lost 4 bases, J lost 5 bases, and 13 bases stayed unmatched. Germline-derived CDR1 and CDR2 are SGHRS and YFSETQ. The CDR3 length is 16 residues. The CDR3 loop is CASSPNEMTGVETQYF. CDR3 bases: TGCGCCAGCAGCCCTAACGAAATGACAGGGGTCGAGACCCAGTACTTC.

CDR3 loop: CASSWGDTGELFF. In nucleotides, the CDR3 is TGTGCCAGCAGCTGGGGGGACACCGGGGAGCTGTTTTTT. This chain links TRBV7-3 with TRBJ2-2, with D tentatively TRBD2 (6 bases). CDR1 and CDR2 (germline): SGHTA, FQGTGA. V was pared by 4 bases and J by 3 bases, with 6 bases between. CDR3 length equals 13 residues.

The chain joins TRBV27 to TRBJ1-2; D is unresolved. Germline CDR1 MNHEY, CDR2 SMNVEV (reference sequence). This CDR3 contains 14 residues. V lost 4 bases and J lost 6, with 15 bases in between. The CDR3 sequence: CASSSIRGVDGYTF. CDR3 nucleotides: TGTGCCAGCAGTTCCATCCGGGGAGTGGATGGCTACACCTTC.

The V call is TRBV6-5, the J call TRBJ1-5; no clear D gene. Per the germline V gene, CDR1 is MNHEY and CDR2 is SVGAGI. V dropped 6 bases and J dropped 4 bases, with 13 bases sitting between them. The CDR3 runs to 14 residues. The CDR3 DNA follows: TGTGCCAGCAGAGCAAGCGGAGGGAATCAGCCCCAGCATTTT. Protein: CASRASGGNQPQHF.

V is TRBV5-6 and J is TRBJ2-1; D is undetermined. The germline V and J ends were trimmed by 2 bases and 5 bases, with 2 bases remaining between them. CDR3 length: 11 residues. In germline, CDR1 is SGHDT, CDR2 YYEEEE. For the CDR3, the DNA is TGTGCCAGCAGCTTAAACAATGAGCAGTTCTTC. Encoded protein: CASSLNNEQFF. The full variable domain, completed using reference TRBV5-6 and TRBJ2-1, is DAGVTQSPTHLIKTRGQQVTLRCSPKSGHDTVSWYQQALGQGPQFIFQYYEEEERQRGNFPDRFSGHQFPNYSSELNVNALLLGDSALYLCASSLNNEQFFGPGTRLTVL.

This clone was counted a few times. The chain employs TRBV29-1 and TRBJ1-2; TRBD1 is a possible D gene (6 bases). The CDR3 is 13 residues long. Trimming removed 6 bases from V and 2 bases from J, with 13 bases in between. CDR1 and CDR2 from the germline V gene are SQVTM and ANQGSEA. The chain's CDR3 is CSVLPGVNYGYTF. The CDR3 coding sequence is TGCAGCGTGCTGCCAGGGGTAAACTATGGCTACACCTTC.

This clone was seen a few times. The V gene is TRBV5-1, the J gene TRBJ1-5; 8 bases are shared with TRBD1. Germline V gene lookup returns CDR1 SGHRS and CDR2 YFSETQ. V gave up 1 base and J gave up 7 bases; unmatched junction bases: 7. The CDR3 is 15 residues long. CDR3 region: CASSLSTGEGQPQHF. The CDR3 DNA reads TGCGCCAGCAGCTTGTCGACAGGGGAGGGACAGCCCCAGCATTTT.

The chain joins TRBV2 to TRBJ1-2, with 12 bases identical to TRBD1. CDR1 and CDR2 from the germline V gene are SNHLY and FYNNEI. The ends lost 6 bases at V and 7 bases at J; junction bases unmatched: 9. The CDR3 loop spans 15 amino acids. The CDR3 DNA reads TGTGCCAGCAGCCGGGACAGGGGGCGAAATGGTGGCTACACCTTC. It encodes CASSRDRGRNGGYTF.

CDR3 sequence (DNA): TGTGCCAGCAGCTTAGTGGCAGGGAGGACTGGAAACACCATATATTTT. Encoded protein: CASSLVAGRTGNTIYF. The genes are TRBV7-6 and TRBJ1-3; D is possibly TRBD1 (5 bases). Trimming removed 1 base from V and 2 bases from J, with 12 bases in between. CDR1 is SGHVS, CDR2 FNYEAQ, per germline. This CDR3 is 16 amino acids long.

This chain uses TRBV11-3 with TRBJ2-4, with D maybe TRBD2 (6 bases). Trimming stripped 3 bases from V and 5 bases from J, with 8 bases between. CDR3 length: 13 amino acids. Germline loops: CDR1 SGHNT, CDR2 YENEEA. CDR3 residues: CASSLGGENIQYF. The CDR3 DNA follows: TGTGCCAGCAGCTTGGGGGGTGAAAACATTCAGTACTTC.

Here the CDR3 reads CASSQEWGPGELFF. The CDR3, as DNA: TGCGCCAGCAGCCAAGAGTGGGGTCCCGGGGAGCTGTTTTTT. The chain employs TRBV4-1 and TRBJ2-2; D ambiguous. Trimming cost V 0 bases and J 6 bases, with 8 bases left between them. The CDR3 has 14 residues. CDR1 and CDR2 (germline): MGHRA, YSYEKL.

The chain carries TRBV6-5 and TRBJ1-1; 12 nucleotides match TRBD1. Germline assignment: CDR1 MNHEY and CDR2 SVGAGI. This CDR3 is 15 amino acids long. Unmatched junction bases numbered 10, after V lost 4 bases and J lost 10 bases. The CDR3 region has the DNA TGTGCCAGCAGTTGGGGACAGGGGGCGCCCGGAAGAGCTTTCTTT. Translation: CASSWGQGAPGRAFF.